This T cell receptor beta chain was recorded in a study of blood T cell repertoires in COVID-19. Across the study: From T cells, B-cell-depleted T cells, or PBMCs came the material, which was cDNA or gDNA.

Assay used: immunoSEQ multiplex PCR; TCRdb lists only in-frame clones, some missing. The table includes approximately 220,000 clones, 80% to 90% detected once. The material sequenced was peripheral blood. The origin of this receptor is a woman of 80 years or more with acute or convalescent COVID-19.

CDR3 region: CASSEPSGRTYNEQFF. Here the CDR3 DNA reads TGCGCCAGCAGTGAGCCTAGCGGGAGGACCTACAATGAGCAGTTCTTC. The rearrangement joins TRBV10-2 to TRBJ2-1, with 11 bases identical to TRBD2. The germline gives CDR1 WSHSY, CDR2 SAAADI. V dropped 2 bases and J dropped 2; count of bases not matched to a gene: 2. CDR3 size: 16 residues.